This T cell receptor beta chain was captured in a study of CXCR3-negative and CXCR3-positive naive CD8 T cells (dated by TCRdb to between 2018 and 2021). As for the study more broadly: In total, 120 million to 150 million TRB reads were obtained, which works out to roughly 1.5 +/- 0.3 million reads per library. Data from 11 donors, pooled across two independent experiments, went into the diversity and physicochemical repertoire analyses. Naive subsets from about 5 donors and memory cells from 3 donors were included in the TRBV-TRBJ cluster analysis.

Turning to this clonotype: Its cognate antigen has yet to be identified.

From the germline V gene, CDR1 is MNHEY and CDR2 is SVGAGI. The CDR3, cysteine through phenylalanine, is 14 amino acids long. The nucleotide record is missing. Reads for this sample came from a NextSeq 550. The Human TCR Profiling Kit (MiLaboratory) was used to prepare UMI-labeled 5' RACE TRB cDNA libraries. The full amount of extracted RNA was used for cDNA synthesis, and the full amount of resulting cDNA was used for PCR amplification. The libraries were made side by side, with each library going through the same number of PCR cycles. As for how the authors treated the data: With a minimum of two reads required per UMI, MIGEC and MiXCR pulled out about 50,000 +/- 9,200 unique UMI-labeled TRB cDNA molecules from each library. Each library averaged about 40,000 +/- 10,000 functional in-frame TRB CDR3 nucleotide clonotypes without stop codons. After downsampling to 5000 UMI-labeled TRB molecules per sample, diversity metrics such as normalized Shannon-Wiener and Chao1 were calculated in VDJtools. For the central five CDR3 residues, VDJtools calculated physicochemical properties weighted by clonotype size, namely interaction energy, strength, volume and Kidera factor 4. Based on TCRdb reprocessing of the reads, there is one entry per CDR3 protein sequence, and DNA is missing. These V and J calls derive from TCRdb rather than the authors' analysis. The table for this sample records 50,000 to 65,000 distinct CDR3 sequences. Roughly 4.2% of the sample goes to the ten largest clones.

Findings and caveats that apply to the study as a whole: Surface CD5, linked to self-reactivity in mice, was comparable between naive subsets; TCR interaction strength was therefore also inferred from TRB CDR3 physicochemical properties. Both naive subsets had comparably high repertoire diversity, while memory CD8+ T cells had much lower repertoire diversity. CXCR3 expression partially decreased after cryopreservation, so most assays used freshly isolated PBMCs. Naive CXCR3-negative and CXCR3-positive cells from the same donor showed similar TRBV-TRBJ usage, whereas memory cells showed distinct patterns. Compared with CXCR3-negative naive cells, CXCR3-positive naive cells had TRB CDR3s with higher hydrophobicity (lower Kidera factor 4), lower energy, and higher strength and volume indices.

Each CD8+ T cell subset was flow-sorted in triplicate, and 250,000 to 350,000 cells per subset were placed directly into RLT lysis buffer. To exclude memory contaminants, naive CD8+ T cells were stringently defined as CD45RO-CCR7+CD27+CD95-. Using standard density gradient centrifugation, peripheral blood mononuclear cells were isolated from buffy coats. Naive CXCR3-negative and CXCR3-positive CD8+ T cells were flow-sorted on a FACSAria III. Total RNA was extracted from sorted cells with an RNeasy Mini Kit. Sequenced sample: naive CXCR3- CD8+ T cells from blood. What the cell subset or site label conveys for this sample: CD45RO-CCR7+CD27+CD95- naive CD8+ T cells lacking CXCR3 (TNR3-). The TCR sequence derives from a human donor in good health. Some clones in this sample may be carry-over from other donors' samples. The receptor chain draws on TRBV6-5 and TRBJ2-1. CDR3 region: CASSYRVRFDEQFF.